This is a list of T cell receptor beta chains from one sample in a study of metastatic and nonmetastatic thyroid tumors. Through MiXCR, TCRdb re-clonotyped the PCR reads. This sample has about 69,000 clones, with more than 13% found just once. Specimen: blood. All receptors come from a male donor with papillary thyroid cancer or a benign thyroid nodule (not recorded which). Some clones in this sample may be carry-over from other donors' samples. Each CDR3 is given with its conserved first and last residue. A D gene is named only where the DNA matches it firmly. Rows give clone size only sometimes, using once, few, many, or a class for an expanded clone.

J	V	size	D	DNA	CDR3
TRBJ2-2	TRBV27	many	-	TGTGCCAGCAGTCCGCTAGGCACCGGGGAGCTGTTTTTT	CASSPLGTGELFF
TRBJ2-1	TRBV19	many	TRBD2	TGTGCCAGTAGCCAGCTGCAGCGGGAGTTGCACAATGAGCAGTTCTTC	CASSQLQRELHNEQFF
TRBJ2-7	TRBV5-8	-	-	TGTTCCAGCATCCTTGGAGTCGGTGAGCAGTACTTC	CSSILGVGEQYF
TRBJ1-5	TRBV5-1	many	-	TGCGCCAGCAGCTTGGAGGCACCAGATCAGCCCCAGCATTTT	CASSLEAPDQPQHF
TRBJ2-1	TRBV6-1	many	-	TGTGCCAGCAGTCTTATGGCAGGACGCTCCTACAATGAGCAGTTCTTC	CASSLMAGRSYNEQFF
TRBJ2-2	TRBV7-9	many	-	TGTGCCAGCAGCTTATCTGCGGTGAACACCGGGGAGCTGTTTTTT	CASSLSAVNTGELFF
TRBJ2-2	TRBV10-3	many	TRBD2	TGTGCCACGAAGGGACTAGCGGGAGAGGTCACCGGGGAGCTGTTTTTT	CATKGLAGEVTGELFF
TRBJ1-2	TRBV19	many	TRBD1	TGTGCCAGTAGTAATTGGGACAGCCTAAACTATGGCTACACCTTC	CASSNWDSLNYGYTF
TRBJ2-2	TRBV2	many	-	TGTGCCAGCAGTGTGGGGGAGCTGTTTTTT	CASSVGELFF
TRBJ1-2	TRBV3-1	many	-	TGTGCCAGCAGCCAAGGCGGAGGGGACTATGGCTACACCTTC	CASSQGGGDYGYTF
TRBJ2-1	TRBV9	many	TRBD2	TGTGCCAGCAGCCCAAGAGGTAGCGGGTATCCTGCCGTTGAGCAGTTCTTC	CASSPRGSGYPAVEQFF
TRBJ1-1	TRBV6-5	many	-	TGTGCCAGCAGTTACTCTAAAGTCTCGGAAGCTTTCTTT	CASSYSKVSEAFF
TRBJ1-2	TRBV5-6	many	TRBD1	TGTGCCAGCAGCTTGGTGACCCGGGACAGTTACTATGGCTACACCTTC	CASSLVTRDSYYGYTF
TRBJ1-5	TRBV20-1	-	-	TGCAGTGCCAGAGAGGGGAAGGACAATCAGCCCCAGCATTTT	CSAREGKDNQPQHF
TRBJ1-5	TRBV19	many	TRBD1	TGTGCCAGTAGTATTCCCCCTTATCGACAGGGCGCTCCCCAGCATTTT	CASSIPPYRQGAPQHF
TRBJ1-1	TRBV9	many	TRBD1	TGTGCCAGCAGCGCTCCAGGGGGGAACACTGAAGCTTTCTTT	CASSAPGGNTEAFF
TRBJ1-6	TRBV5-1	many	-	TGCGCCAGCAGCTTAAGGGGGGATTCACCCCTCCACTTT	CASSLRGDSPLHF
TRBJ2-6	TRBV19	many	-	TGTGCCAGTAGTTCAGTGGCTGGGGCCAACGTCCTGACTTTC	CASSSVAGANVLTF
TRBJ2-3	TRBV12-3/TRBV12-4	many	TRBD1	TGTGCCAGCAGTTCTTTCTCGACCGGGACAGGGTCAAAAGATACGCAGTATTTT	CASSSFSTGTGSKDTQYF
TRBJ2-3	TRBV20-1	many	-	TGCAGTGCTCCTGACAACACAGATACGCAGTATTTT	CSAPDNTDTQYF
TRBJ2-2	TRBV2	many	-	TGTGCCAGCAATGGGGGCGCGGCGGCCGGGGAGCTGTTTTTT	CASNGGAAAGELFF
TRBJ2-7	TRBV6-1	-	TRBD1	TGTGCCAGCACCTCCGACAGGGGTTTGGTGGTCGAGCAGTACTTC	CASTSDRGLVVEQYF
TRBJ1-5	TRBV19	-	-	TGTGCCATTAGTATATACAGTGTCGGCGATCAGCCCCAGCATTTT	CAISIYSVGDQPQHF
TRBJ1-1	TRBV19	-	-	TGTGCCAGTAGTCCCAAGACACGGAACACTGAAGCTTTCTTT	CASSPKTRNTEAFF
TRBJ2-7	TRBV29-1	many	TRBD2	TGCAGCGTTGAAGGAGTCACAGCTAGCGGATTCTCCTACGAGCAGTACTTC	CSVEGVTASGFSYEQYF
TRBJ1-2	TRBV6-1	-	-	TGTGCCAGCAGTCCGTCATCTGTCTACAGGTCTAACTATGGCTACACCTTC	CASSPSSVYRSNYGYTF
TRBJ2-2	TRBV28	-	TRBD2	TGTGCCAGCAGGACCGCCGGGACTAGCGGGAAAGGGAAGCTGTTTTTT	CASRTAGTSGKGKLFF
TRBJ1-6	TRBV3-1	-	-	TGTGCCAGCAGCCAAGAGCACTCACCCCTCCACTTT	CASSQEHSPLHF
TRBJ1-6	TRBV19	many	-	TGTGCCAGTAGTATGCGGTATGGTTCACCCCTCCACTTT	CASSMRYGSPLHF
TRBJ2-1	TRBV6-1	many	-	TGTGCCAGCTGTCCAGGGTTGGCAAATGAGCAGTTCTTC	CASCPGLANEQFF
TRBJ1-1	TRBV12-3/TRBV12-4	-	TRBD1	TGTGCCAGCAGTCACCGTGGACAGGGCTATAACACTGAAGCTTTCTTT	CASSHRGQGYNTEAFF
TRBJ1-6	TRBV3-1	many	-	TGTGCCAGCAGCCAATGGAGGGCCCCAAATAATTCACCCCTCCACTTT	CASSQWRAPNNSPLHF
TRBJ2-2	TRBV11-1	once	TRBD1	TGTGCCAGCAGCTTCCCTGGACAGGCGGCGCGTCCCGTGGAGCTGTTTTTT	CASSFPGQAARPVELFF
TRBJ2-3	TRBV11-2	-	-	TGTGCCAGCAGCCACCAACTAGGAGGGAACACAGATACGCAGTATTTT	CASSHQLGGNTDTQYF
TRBJ1-3	TRBV7-7	many	-	TGTGCTAGCAGCCGCTCCCCTTCGGGTGGAGGAAACACCATATATTTT	CASSRSPSGGGNTIYF
TRBJ2-1	TRBV10-1	many	TRBD2	TGCGCCAGCAGTAAGTCCAAACTAGCGGGGGCCAATGAGCAGTTCTTC	CASSKSKLAGANEQFF
TRBJ2-7	TRBV20-1	many	TRBD1	TGCAGTGCTCCCCACAGGGGGCTTCAGGAGGGCCTAAGTGACGAGCAGTACTTC	CSAPHRGLQEGLSDEQYF
TRBJ2-3	TRBV28	many	-	TGTGCCAGCAGTTCAGAACAGGGCCTGTTAGATACGCAGTATTTT	CASSSEQGLLDTQYF
TRBJ2-5	TRBV11-2	many	TRBD2	TGTGCCAGCAGCCCCCTCTCCGGGACTAGCGTAGAGACCCAGTACTTC	CASSPLSGTSVETQYF
TRBJ2-2	TRBV7-9	many	-	TGTGCCAGCAGCCCAAATCCCACCGGGGAGCTGTTTTTT	CASSPNPTGELFF
TRBJ2-1	TRBV6-5	many	TRBD2	TGTGCCAGCAGTTACCTTAGCGGGAGGGCCAGGCAGTTCTTC	CASSYLSGRARQFF
TRBJ2-1	TRBV6-6	many	TRBD2	TGTGCCAGCAGTTACCTAGCGGGAGCGCACAATGAGCAGTTCTTC	CASSYLAGAHNEQFF
TRBJ2-7	TRBV7-2	-	-	TGTGCCAGCAGCTTAGCGTACCTAGCCGGATCCTACGAGCAGTACTTC	CASSLAYLAGSYEQYF
TRBJ2-5	TRBV12-3/TRBV12-4	many	TRBD2	TGTGCCAGCAGTTTAGGACTAGCGGGAAGGGAGACCCAGTACTTC	CASSLGLAGRETQYF
TRBJ2-5	TRBV3-1	many	-	TGTGCCAGCAGCCCATTGTTGGGGACCCAGTACTTC	CASSPLLGTQYF
TRBJ2-1	TRBV28	many	-	TGTGCCAGCAGTTTATATCGGGAACCCAGCTCCTACAATGAGCAGTTCTTC	CASSLYREPSSYNEQFF
TRBJ1-2	TRBV11-3	-	-	TGTGCCAGCAGCTTTGGAGGATTGGACTTCCCCTATGGCTACACCTTC	CASSFGGLDFPYGYTF
TRBJ2-1	TRBV20-1	-	-	TGCAGTGCCGACCGACTGCCAAATGAGCAGTTCTTC	CSADRLPNEQFF
TRBJ2-1	TRBV7-8	many	TRBD1	TGTGCCAGCAGCTTGGGACAGGCGATCTACAATGAGCAGTTCTTC	CASSLGQAIYNEQFF
TRBJ2-7	TRBV7-2	many	TRBD2	TGTGCCAGCAGTTACTTTAGCGGGAGCTCCTACGAGCAGTACTTC	CASSYFSGSSYEQYF